This T cell receptor beta chain emerged from a study of blood T cell repertoires in COVID-19. Germline CDR1 is KGHSH and CDR2 is LQKENI. V dropped 3 bases and J dropped 0 bases, with 12 bases sitting between them. CDR3 length equals 16 residues. Data came from immunoSEQ multiplex PCR; TCRdb stores just in-frame clones and leaves some out. The sample lists roughly 420,000 clones, approximately 90% occurring once. The sample consisted of PBMCs or T cells enriched from blood (not recorded which). The V call is TRBV18, the J call TRBJ1-3; TRBD1 is a possible D gene (6 bases). The sequence came from a woman aged 25 to 45 with acute COVID-19. The CDR3 DNA sequence: TGTGCCAGCTCACCCCAGGGGCTAAGCTCTGGAAACACCATATATTTT. Translating it yields CASSPQGLSSGNTIYF.